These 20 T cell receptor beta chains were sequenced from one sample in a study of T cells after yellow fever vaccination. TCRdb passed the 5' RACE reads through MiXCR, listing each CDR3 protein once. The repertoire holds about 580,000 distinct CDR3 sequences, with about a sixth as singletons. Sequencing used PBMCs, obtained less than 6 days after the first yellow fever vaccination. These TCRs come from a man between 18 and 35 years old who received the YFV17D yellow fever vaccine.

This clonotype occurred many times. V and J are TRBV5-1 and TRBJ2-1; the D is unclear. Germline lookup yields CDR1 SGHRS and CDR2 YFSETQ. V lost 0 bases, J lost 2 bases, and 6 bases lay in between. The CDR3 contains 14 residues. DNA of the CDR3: TGCGCCAGCAGCTTGGGCCAGCCCTACAATGAGCAGTTCTTC. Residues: CASSLGQPYNEQFF.

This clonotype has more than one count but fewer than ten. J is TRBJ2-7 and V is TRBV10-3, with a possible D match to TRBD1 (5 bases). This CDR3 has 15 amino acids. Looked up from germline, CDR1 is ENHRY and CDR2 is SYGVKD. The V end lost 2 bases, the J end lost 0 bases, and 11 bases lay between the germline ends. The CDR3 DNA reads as TGTGCCATCAGTGAGCCTAGGGGTCCCTCCTACGAGCAGTACTTC. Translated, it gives CAISEPRGPSYEQYF.

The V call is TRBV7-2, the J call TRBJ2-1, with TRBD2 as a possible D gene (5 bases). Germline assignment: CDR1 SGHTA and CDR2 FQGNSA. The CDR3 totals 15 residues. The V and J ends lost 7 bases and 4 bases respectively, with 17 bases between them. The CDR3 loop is CASTRVTGEYNEQFF. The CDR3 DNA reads TGTGCCAGCACCCGAGTGACCGGGGAATACAATGAGCAGTTCTTC. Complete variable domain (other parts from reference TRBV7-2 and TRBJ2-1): GAGVSQSPSNKVTEKGKDVELRCDPISGHTALYWYRQSLGQGLEFLIYFQGNSAPDKSGLPSDRFSAERTGGSVSTLTIQRTQQEDSAVYLCASTRVTGEYNEQFFGPGTRLTVL.

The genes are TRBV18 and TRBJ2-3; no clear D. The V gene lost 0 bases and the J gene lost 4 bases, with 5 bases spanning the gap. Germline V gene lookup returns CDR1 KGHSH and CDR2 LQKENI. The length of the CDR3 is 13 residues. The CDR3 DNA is TGTGCCAGCTCACCACCCCCGGCAGATACGCAGTATTTT. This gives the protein CASSPPPADTQYF.

CDR3: CASSHPGQGAGNTIYF. For the CDR3, the DNA is TGTGCCAGCAGCCACCCGGGACAGGGGGCCGGAAACACCATATATTTT. The chain recombines TRBV7-2 with TRBJ1-3, with 12 bases lining up with TRBD1. The CDR3 runs 16 residues. J was trimmed by 4 bases and V by 5 bases; bases with no gene match: 6. Looked up from germline, CDR1 is SGHTA and CDR2 is FQGNSA.

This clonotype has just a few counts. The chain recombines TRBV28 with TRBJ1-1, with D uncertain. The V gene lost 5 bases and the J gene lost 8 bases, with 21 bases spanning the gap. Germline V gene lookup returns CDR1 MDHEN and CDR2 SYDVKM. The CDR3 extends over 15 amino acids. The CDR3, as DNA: TGTGCCAGCAGTCCCCGGACGGAGGACCCCCGGGAAGCTTTCTTT. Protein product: CASSPRTEDPREAFF.

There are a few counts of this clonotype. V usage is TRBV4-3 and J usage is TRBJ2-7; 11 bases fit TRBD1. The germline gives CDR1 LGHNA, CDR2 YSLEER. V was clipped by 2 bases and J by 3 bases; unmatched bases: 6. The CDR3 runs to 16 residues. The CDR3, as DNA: TGCGCCAGCAGCCAAATATCCGGGACAGGGGGCTACGAGCAGTACTTC. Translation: CASSQISGTGGYEQYF.

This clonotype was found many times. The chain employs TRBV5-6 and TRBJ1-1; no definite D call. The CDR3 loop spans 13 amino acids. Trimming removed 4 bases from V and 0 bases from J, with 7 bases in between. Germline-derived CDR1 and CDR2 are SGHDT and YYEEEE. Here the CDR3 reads CASSQDMNTEAFF. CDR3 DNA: TGTGCCAGCAGCCAAGACATGAACACTGAAGCTTTCTTT.

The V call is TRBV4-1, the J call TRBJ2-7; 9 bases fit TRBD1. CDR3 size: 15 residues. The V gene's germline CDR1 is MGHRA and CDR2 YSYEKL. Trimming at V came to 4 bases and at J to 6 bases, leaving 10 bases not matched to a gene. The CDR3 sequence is CASSPRTGDRSEQYV. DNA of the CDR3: TGCGCCAGCAGCCCAAGGACAGGGGATCGGTCCGAGCAGTACGTC.

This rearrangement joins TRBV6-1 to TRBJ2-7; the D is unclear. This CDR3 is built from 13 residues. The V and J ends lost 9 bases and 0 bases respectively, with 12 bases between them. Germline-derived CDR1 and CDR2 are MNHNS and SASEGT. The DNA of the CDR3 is TGTGCCAGGGGCCGCCCGAGCTCCTACGAGCAGTACGTC. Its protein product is CARGRPSSYEQYV.

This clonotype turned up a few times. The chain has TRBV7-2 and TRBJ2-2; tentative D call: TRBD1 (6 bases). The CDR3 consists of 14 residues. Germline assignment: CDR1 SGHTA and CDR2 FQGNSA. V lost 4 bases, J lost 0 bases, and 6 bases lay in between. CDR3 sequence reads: CASSWDTNTGELFF. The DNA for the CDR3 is TGTGCCAGCAGCTGGGACACGAACACCGGGGAGCTGTTTTTT. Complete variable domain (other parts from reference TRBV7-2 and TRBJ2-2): GAGVSQSPSNKVTEKGKDVELRCDPISGHTALYWYRQSLGQGLEFLIYFQGNSAPDKSGLPSDRFSAERTGGSVSTLTIQRTQQEDSAVYLCASSWDTNTGELFFGEGSRLTVL.

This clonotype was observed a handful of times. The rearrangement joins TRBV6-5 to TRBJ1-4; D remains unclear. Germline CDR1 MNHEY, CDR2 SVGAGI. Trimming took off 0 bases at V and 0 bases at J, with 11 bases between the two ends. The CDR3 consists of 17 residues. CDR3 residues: CASSYSVRPATNEKLFF. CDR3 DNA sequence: TGTGCCAGCAGTTACTCGGTCAGGCCCGCAACTAATGAAAAACTGTTTTTT.

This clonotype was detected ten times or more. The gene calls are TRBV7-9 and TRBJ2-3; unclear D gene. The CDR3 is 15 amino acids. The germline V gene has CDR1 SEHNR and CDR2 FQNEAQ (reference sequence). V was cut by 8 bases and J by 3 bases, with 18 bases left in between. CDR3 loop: CASGPRGFGTDTQYF. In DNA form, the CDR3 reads TGTGCCAGCGGTCCGAGAGGTTTTGGGACAGATACGCAGTATTTT.

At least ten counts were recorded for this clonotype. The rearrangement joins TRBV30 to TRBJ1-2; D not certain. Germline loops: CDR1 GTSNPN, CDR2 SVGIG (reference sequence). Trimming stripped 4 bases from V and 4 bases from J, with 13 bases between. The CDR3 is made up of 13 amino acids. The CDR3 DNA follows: TGTGCCTGGAAACGAGACCGCCCCTATGGCTACACCTTC. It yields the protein CAWKRDRPYGYTF.

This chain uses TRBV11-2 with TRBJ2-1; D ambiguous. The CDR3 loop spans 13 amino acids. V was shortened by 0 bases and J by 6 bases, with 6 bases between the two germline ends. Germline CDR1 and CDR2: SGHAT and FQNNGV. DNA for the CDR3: TGTGCCAGCAGCTTAGATTTCTCCAATGAGCAGTTCTTC. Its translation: CASSLDFSNEQFF.

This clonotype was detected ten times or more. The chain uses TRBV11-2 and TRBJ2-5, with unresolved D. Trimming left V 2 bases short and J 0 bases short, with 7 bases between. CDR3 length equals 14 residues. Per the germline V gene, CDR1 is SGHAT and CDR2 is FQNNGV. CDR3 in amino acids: CASSLISYQETQYF. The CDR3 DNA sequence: TGTGCCAGCAGCTTAATAAGCTACCAAGAGACCCAGTACTTC.

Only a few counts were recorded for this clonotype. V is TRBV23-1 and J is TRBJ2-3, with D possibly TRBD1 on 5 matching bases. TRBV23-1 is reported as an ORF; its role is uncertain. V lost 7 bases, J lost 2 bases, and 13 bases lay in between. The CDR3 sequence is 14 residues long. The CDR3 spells CASKGQRHTDTQYF. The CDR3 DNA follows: TGCGCCAGCAAGGGGCAGAGACACACAGATACGCAGTATTTT.

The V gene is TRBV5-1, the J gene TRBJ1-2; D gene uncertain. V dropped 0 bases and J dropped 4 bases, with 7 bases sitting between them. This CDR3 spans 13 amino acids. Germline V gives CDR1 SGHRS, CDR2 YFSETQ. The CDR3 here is CASSLDSFYGYTF. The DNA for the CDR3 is TGCGCCAGCAGCTTGGACAGCTTCTATGGCTACACCTTC.

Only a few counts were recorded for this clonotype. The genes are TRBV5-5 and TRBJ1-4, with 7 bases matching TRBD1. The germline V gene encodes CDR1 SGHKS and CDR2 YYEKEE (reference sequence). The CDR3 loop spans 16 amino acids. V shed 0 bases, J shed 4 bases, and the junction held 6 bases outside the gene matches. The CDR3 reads CASSLDVRGGNEKLFF. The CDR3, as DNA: TGTGCCAGCAGCTTGGATGTCAGGGGGGGTAATGAAAAACTGTTTTTT.

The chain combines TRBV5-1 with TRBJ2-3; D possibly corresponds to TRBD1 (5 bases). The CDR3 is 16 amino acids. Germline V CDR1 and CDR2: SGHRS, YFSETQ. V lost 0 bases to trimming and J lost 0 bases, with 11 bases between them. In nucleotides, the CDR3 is TGCGCCAGCAGCTTGGACAGACAGACTAGCACAGATACGCAGTATTTT. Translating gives CASSLDRQTSTDTQYF.